The present T cell receptor (beta chain) was sequenced within a study of CD8 T cells in Susac syndrome. The wider study: Patients with Susac syndrome were therapy-naive, treated with corticosteroids, or treated with intravenous immunoglobulin alone when blood was collected. Regarding the study as a whole: The CD4+ T cell repertoires that were profiled in Susac syndrome showed no clonal expansion. The study conceded that its TCR sequencing and HLA analysis involved relatively few individuals.

Comments on this clonotype: Its antigen remains unidentified.

Trimming removed 2 bases at V and 9 bases at J, with 20 bases between. From germline, CDR1 is MGHRA and CDR2 YSYEKL. The CDR3 loop spans 16 amino acids. CD8+ and CD4+ T cells taken from blood had their TCR beta sequenced. RNA amounts of about 0.5 to 1 ug underwent reverse transcription with random hexamers. TCRdb called the immunoSEQ multiplex PCR reads again in MiXCR, with one record for every CDR3 protein. The sample has 170,000 or so distinct CDR3 sequences, about 93% seen once; the top ten hold approximately 0.099%. The receptor was isolated from a human donor with Susac syndrome. The V and J genes are TRBV4-1 and TRBJ2-1; D is possibly TRBD1 (5 bases). Sequencing was performed on CD4+ T cells from PBMCs. The CDR3, as DNA: TGCGCCAGCAGCCAACCCGATCGGCAGGGTCGAGGTGAGCAGTTCTTC. As protein: CASSQPDRQGRGEQFF.